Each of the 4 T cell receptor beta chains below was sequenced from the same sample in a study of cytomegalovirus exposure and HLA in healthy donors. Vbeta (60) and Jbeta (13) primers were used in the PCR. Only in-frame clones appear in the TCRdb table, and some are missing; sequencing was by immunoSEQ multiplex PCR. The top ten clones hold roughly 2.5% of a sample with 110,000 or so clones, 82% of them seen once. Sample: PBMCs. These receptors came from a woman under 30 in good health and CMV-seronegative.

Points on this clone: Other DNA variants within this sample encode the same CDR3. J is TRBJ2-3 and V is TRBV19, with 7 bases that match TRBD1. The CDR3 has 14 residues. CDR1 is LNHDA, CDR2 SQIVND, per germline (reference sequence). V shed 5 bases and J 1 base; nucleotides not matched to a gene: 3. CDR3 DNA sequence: TGTGCCAGTAGTGTCGGACAGGGCACAGATACGCAGTATTTT. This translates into CASSVGQGTDTQYF. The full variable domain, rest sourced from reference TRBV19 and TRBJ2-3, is DGGITQSPKYLFRKEGQNVTLSCEQNLNHDAMYWYRQDPGQGLRLIYYSQIVNDFQKGDIAEGYSVSREKKESFPLTVTSAQKNPTAFYLCASSVGQGTDTQYFGPGTRLTVL.

CDR3 nucleotides: TGTGCCAGCAGTTGGATAGACAGGGGCGCCTACAATGAGCAGTTCTTC. Its protein is CASSWIDRGAYNEQFF. This chain joins TRBV6-5 and TRBJ2-1, with TRBD1 identical over 8 bases. CDR3 length: 16 residues. CDR1 is MNHEY and CDR2 is SVGAGI in the germline V gene. V dropped 4 bases and J dropped 2; count of bases not matched to a gene: 7.

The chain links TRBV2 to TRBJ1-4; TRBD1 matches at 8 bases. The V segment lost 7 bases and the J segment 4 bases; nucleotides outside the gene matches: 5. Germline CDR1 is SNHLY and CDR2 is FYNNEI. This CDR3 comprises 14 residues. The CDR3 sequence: CASTPDRVNEKLFF. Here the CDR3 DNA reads TGTGCCAGCACTCCGGACAGGGTTAATGAAAAACTGTTTTTT.

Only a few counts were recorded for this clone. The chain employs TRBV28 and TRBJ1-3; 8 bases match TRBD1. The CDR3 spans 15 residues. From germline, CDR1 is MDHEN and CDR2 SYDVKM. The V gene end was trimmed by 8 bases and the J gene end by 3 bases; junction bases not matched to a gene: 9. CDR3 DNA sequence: TGTGCCAGCGGGGAGACAGGGGAGGGTGGAAACACCATATATTTT. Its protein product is CASGETGEGGNTIYF.